This T cell receptor beta chain was captured in a study of T cells in Graves' hyperthyroidism and ophthalmopathy. Study-level results: Researchers found most expanded thyroid clonotypes above 0.001 in blood as well.

This clonotype was detected ten times or more. No antigen is known for it. Diagnostic assessment was based on clinical symptoms, serum thyroxine and TRAb, thyroid ultrasound and orbital computed tomography. Trimming shortened V by 1 base and J by 0 bases, and 7 bases separated the two germline ends. The germline V gene has CDR1 LNHDA and CDR2 SQIVND (reference sequence). The CDR3 is 15 residues long. It was RNA transcripts that yielded the amplified TCR beta CDR3 regions. With the HTBI primer set, the TCR CDR3 went through a first round of RT-PCR. TCRdb recomputed calls from the multiplex PCR reads with MiXCR, one row per CDR3 protein. The sample lists roughly 330,000 distinct CDR3 sequences, approximately 15% occurring once.

This TCR was recovered from a man in his thirties or forties with Graves' hyperthyroidism. The chain combines TRBV19 with TRBJ2-1, with unresolved D. Source material: blood. CDR3 bases: TGTGCCAGTAGTATAGCGGAAAGCTCCTACAATGAGCAGTTCTTC. It specifies CASSIAESSYNEQFF. Using reference TRBV19 and TRBJ2-1 for the parts outside the CDR3, the full variable domain is DGGITQSPKYLFRKEGQNVTLSCEQNLNHDAMYWYRQDPGQGLRLIYYSQIVNDFQKGDIAEGYSVSREKKESFPLTVTSAQKNPTAFYLCASSIAESSYNEQFFGPGTRLTVL.